The 10 T cell receptor beta chains listed next were all sequenced from one sample in a study of T-cell memory formation after mild COVID-19. TCRdb reanalysed the 5' RACE reads using MiXCR and keeps one entry per CDR3 protein. The sample includes tens of thousands of distinct CDR3 sequences, roughly 9% of them seen just once. The sample consisted of PBMCs or a T cell subset sorted from them (not recorded which). The origin of the receptors is an adult woman who had mild COVID-19 (a few samples of this study predate the infection). Cell type and time point are not known.

The table lists this clonotype with many counts. This sequence joins TRBV4-1 and TRBJ2-3; D gene ambiguous. This CDR3 comprises 15 residues. The germline V and J ends were trimmed by 0 bases and 2 bases, with 9 bases remaining between them. CDR1 and CDR2 from the germline V gene are MGHRA and YSYEKL. The CDR3 protein is CASSQDAGFTDTQYF. CDR3 bases: TGCGCCAGCAGCCAAGACGCCGGATTCACAGATACGCAGTATTTT.

The V call is TRBV19, the J call TRBJ2-5; 13 positions match TRBD2. Germline loops: CDR1 LNHDA, CDR2 SQIVND (reference sequence). CDR3 length: 16 residues. V gave up 4 bases and J gave up 5 bases; unmatched junction bases: 7. CDR3 amino acids: CASSTGLAGVRETQYF. CDR3 bases: TGTGCCAGTAGTACCGGACTAGCGGGAGTTAGGGAGACCCAGTACTTC.

The rearrangement joins TRBV7-3 to TRBJ2-7, with 9 bases identical to TRBD2. The CDR3 spans 15 residues. Looked up from germline, CDR1 is SGHTA and CDR2 is FQGTGA. V shed 2 bases and J 3 bases; nucleotides not matched to a gene: 5. The CDR3 region is CASSLYSGGFYEQYF. The CDR3 DNA sequence: TGTGCCAGCAGCTTATACAGCGGGGGGTTCTACGAGCAGTACTTC.

This clonotype was seen ten or more times. V and J are TRBV20-1 and TRBJ2-1; 7 bases match TRBD2. V lost 0 bases to trimming and J lost 10 bases; unmatched junction nucleotides: 9. Germline-derived CDR1 and CDR2 are DFQATT and SNEGSKA (reference sequence). The CDR3 loop spans 14 amino acids. DNA of the CDR3: TGCAGTGCTAGAGATGGGAGGGGAGTTGCGGAGCAGTTCTTC. Protein: CSARDGRGVAEQFF.

V gene TRBV5-1 combines with J gene TRBJ2-7, with TRBD2 matching over 9 bases. Per the germline V gene, CDR1 is SGHRS and CDR2 is YFSETQ. The length of the CDR3 is 15 residues. V dropped 0 bases and J dropped 3; count of bases not matched to a gene: 4. The chain's CDR3 is CASSLDGTSFYEQYF. The CDR3 DNA follows: TGCGCCAGCAGCTTGGACGGGACTAGCTTCTACGAGCAGTACTTC.

The V call is TRBV5-6, the J call TRBJ1-2; D is unresolved. Germline V gene lookup returns CDR1 SGHDT and CDR2 YYEEEE. The germline V and J ends were trimmed by 5 bases and 3 bases, with 14 bases remaining between them. The CDR3 runs to 14 residues. The CDR3 nucleotides are TGTGCCAGCAGTCCTTGGACGGGATACTATGGCTACACCTTC. Translating it yields CASSPWTGYYGYTF.

The sample holds one count of this clonotype. The genes are TRBV25-1 and TRBJ2-5, with TRBD1 matching 8 bases. The germline V gene encodes CDR1 MGHDK and CDR2 SYGVNS. J was trimmed by 5 bases and V by 4 bases; bases with no gene match: 3. CDR3 length: 13 residues. The CDR3 nucleotides are TGTGCCAGCAGTGGGCAGGGGGCCGAGACCCAGTACTTC. Residues: CASSGQGAETQYF.

The chain has TRBV5-1 and TRBJ1-1; the D is unclear. The CDR3 is 12 amino acids. The germline V gene encodes CDR1 SGHRS and CDR2 YFSETQ. V gave up 4 bases and J gave up 0 bases, with 4 bases separating them. Written as DNA, the CDR3 is TGCGCCAGCAGCAGGGTGAACACTGAAGCTTTCTTT. This encodes CASSRVNTEAFF. Based on the CDR3 plus reference TRBV5-1 and TRBJ1-1, the full variable domain is KAGVTQTPRYLIKTRGQQVTLSCSPISGHRSVSWYQQTPGQGLQFLFEYFSETQRNKGNFPGRFSGRQFSNSRSEMNVSTLELGDSALYLCASSRVNTEAFFGQGTRLTVV.

This clonotype was seen more than once but under ten times. This chain links TRBV3-1 with TRBJ2-7; no clear D gene. The CDR3 is made up of 14 amino acids. Per the germline V gene, CDR1 is LGHDT and CDR2 is YNNKEL (reference sequence). With 0 bases removed from V and 3 bases from J, the gap between germline ends came to 9 bases. The DNA of the CDR3 is TGTGCCAGCAGCCAAGATGGCAGAGTCTACGAGCAGTACTTC. Translated: CASSQDGRVYEQYF.

The genes are TRBV20-1 and TRBJ1-1, with 8 nucleotides matching TRBD1. V was pared by 2 bases and J by 0 bases, with 2 bases of the junction left unmatched. This CDR3 region has 14 residues. Germline-derived CDR1 and CDR2 are DFQATT and SNEGSKA (reference sequence). For the CDR3, the DNA is TGCAGTGCTAGACGGACAGGGATGAACACTGAAGCTTTCTTT. It yields the protein CSARRTGMNTEAFF.